These 27 T cell receptor beta chains share one sample of origin, sequenced in a study of blood T cell repertoires in COVID-19. Generated by immunoSEQ multiplex PCR, the TCRdb table keeps only in-frame clones and is missing some. The table includes 120,000 or so clones, about 70% detected once. Material for sequencing was peripheral blood. The receptors derive from a woman aged 70 to 79 with acute or convalescent COVID-19.

The chain carries TRBV6-4 and TRBJ2-1; 9 bases match TRBD2. Germline-derived CDR1 and CDR2 are MRHNA and SNTAGT. V lost 7 bases, J lost 4 bases, and 8 bases stayed unmatched. This CDR3 has 15 residues. CDR3 sequence reads: CASKFVAGAYNEQFF. The CDR3 DNA follows: TGTGCCAGCAAATTCGTAGCGGGAGCTTACAATGAGCAGTTCTTC.

The chain employs TRBV10-3 and TRBJ1-2, with D uncertain. CDR1 is ENHRY and CDR2 is SYGVKD in the germline V gene. This CDR3 is built from 14 residues. V shed 0 bases and J shed 2 bases, with 7 bases lying between them. Written as DNA, the CDR3 is TGTGCCATCAGTGAGTCGAACGGGAACTATGGCTACACCTTC. Its protein is CAISESNGNYGYTF.

This chain connects TRBV7-3 to TRBJ2-5; 11 bases are a match to TRBD2. This CDR3 has 16 residues. The junction had 9 bases not matched to a gene; V was cut back by 5 bases and J by 4 bases. CDR1 is SGHTA, CDR2 FQGTGA, per germline. CDR3 nucleotide sequence: TGTGCCAGCAGCACCGGGACTAGCGGAGGGGTAGAGACCCAGTACTTC. It codes for CASSTGTSGGVETQYF.

The rearrangement uses TRBV30 and TRBJ1-2; 7 bases are a match to TRBD1. The CDR3 length is 14 residues. Looked up from germline, CDR1 is GTSNPN and CDR2 is SVGIG (reference sequence). With V trimmed by 3 bases and J by 8 bases, 12 bases remained unmatched. The chain's CDR3 is CAWRDLGQARGYTF. The CDR3, as DNA: TGTGCCTGGAGGGATCTTGGACAGGCCCGGGGCTACACCTTC.

This clone was seen more than once but under ten times. This chain links TRBV5-4 with TRBJ1-1; D perhaps matches TRBD1 (5 bases). Per the germline V gene, CDR1 is SGHNT and CDR2 is YYREEE (reference sequence). There are 14 residues in the CDR3. Between the trimmed V and J ends, which lost 2 bases and 1 base, there was a span of 9 bases. The CDR3 nucleotides read TGTGCCAGCAGCTTTGACAGACAGAACACTGAAGCTTTCTTT. Amino acids: CASSFDRQNTEAFF.

This sequence joins TRBV27 and TRBJ2-5, with unresolved D. Trimming shortened V by 2 bases and J by 5 bases, and 15 bases separated the two germline ends. The CDR3 length is 15 residues. The germline CDR1 and CDR2 sequences are MNHEY and SMNVEV (reference sequence). The CDR3 reads CASSLTSAGGETQYF. CDR3 in DNA: TGTGCCAGCAGTTTAACGAGCGCTGGTGGGGAGACCCAGTACTTC.

The CDR3 nucleotides are TGTGCCAGCAGCCAACTACAGGGGAACACCGGGGAGCTGTTTTTT. This codes for CASSQLQGNTGELFF. The chain carries TRBV3-1 (or the pseudogene TRBV3-2) and TRBJ2-2; TRBD1 might be the D (6 bases). Trimming removed 2 bases from V and 1 base from J, with 8 bases in between. CDR3 length: 15 residues. The germline gives CDR1 LGHDT, CDR2 YNNKEL (reference sequence).

This sequence joins TRBV10-3 and TRBJ2-5; 11 bases are a match to TRBD2. V dropped 6 bases and J dropped 6; count of bases not matched to a gene: 9. Germline assignment: CDR1 ENHRY and CDR2 SYGVKD. The CDR3 totals 15 residues. This chain's CDR3 is CAISSGTSGPQTQYF. The CDR3, as DNA: TGTGCCATCAGCTCCGGGACTAGCGGCCCACAGACCCAGTACTTC.

The chain employs TRBV4-3 and TRBJ1-1; maybe TRBD1 (5 bases). Looked up from germline, CDR1 is LGHNA and CDR2 is YSLEER. The CDR3 extends over 17 amino acids. Trimming took off 0 bases at V and 4 bases at J, with 18 bases between the two ends. CDR3 nucleotides: TGCGCCAGCAGCCAAGACGGCGGGGAATGGGGGAGCACTGAAGCTTTCTTT. This gives the protein CASSQDGGEWGSTEAFF.

This CDR3 is CASSPQPTGTNTGELFF. The CDR3 nucleotides read TGCGCCAGCAGCCCCCAGCCCACCGGGACTAACACCGGGGAGCTGTTTTTT. This chain joins TRBV5-1 and TRBJ2-2, with D perhaps matching TRBD2 (6 bases). This CDR3 has 17 amino acids. V lost 4 bases and J 2 bases, leaving 18 bases between the germline ends. Germline assignment: CDR1 SGHRS and CDR2 YFSETQ.

The V and J genes are TRBV3-1 (or the pseudogene TRBV3-2) and TRBJ2-3; TRBD2 agrees at 7 bases. The junction had 7 bases not matched to a gene; V was cut back by 5 bases and J by 2 bases. The CDR3 is 15 residues long. Germline V gene data show CDR1 as LGHDT and CDR2 as YNNKEL (reference sequence). CDR3 in DNA: TGTGCCAGCAGCGTCGGCGGGGGTAACACAGATACGCAGTATTTT. It codes for CASSVGGGNTDTQYF.

The chain links TRBV24-1 to TRBJ2-5; possible D gene TRBD1, 6 bases. The CDR3 is 13 residues long. V was shortened by 9 bases and J by 4 bases, with 14 bases between the two germline ends. From germline, CDR1 is KGHDR and CDR2 SFDVKD. CDR3 region: CATGGQFTETQYF. CDR3 sequence (DNA): TGTGCCACCGGAGGACAGTTTACAGAGACCCAGTACTTC.

There are many counts of this clone. Other nucleotide sequences in the sample specify the same CDR3. The chain employs TRBV10-1 and TRBJ1-4; D is uncertain. Trimming took 8 bases from V and 5 from J, leaving 12 bases between them. The CDR3 is 13 residues long. Looked up from germline, CDR1 is WNHNN and CDR2 is SYGVQD (reference sequence). The CDR3 is CASSRGFNEKLFF. The CDR3 DNA sequence: TGCGCCAGCTCCCGAGGTTTCAATGAAAAACTGTTTTTT.

With respect to this clone: Other DNA sequences within the sample encode an identical CDR3. V is TRBV4-3 and J is TRBJ2-1, with 8 bases matching TRBD2. This CDR3 spans 16 amino acids. The J segment lost 6 bases and the V segment lost 0 bases, leaving 7 bases of the junction unmatched. Germline V gene sequence: CDR1 LGHNA, CDR2 YSLEER. This CDR3 reads CASSQDLGTRGNEQFF. In DNA form, the CDR3 reads TGCGCCAGCAGCCAAGATCTAGGGACTAGAGGCAATGAGCAGTTCTTC.

The V call is TRBV7-9, the J call TRBJ2-3; TRBD1 aligns across 12 bases. The germline gives CDR1 SEHNR, CDR2 FQNEAQ (reference sequence). Trimming took 0 bases from V and 11 from J; bases not matched to a gene: 9. The CDR3 consists of 16 residues. The CDR3 is CASSLAEGQGAIGQYF. In DNA, the CDR3 is TGTGCCAGCAGCTTAGCCGAGGGACAGGGGGCCATTGGGCAGTATTTT.

The chain links TRBV28 to TRBJ1-1; the D is unclear. There are 14 residues in the CDR3. The germline V gene encodes CDR1 MDHEN and CDR2 SYDVKM. The V end was cut by 2 bases, the J end by 4 bases, with 11 bases between. DNA of the CDR3: TGTGCCAGCAGTTTAACGGGTAGTGGCACTGAAGCTTTCTTT. Its protein is CASSLTGSGTEAFF. The whole variable domain, filled in from reference TRBV28 and TRBJ1-1, reads DVKVTQSSRYLVKRTGEKVFLECVQDMDHENMFWYRQDPGLGLRLIYFSYDVKMKEKGDIPEGYSVSREKKERFSLILESASTNQTSMYLCASSLTGSGTEAFFGQGTRLTVV.

This clone was seen a handful of times. The rearrangement uses TRBV7-3 and TRBJ1-2, with D possibly TRBD1 on 5 matching bases. Between the trimmed V and J ends, which lost 5 bases and 8 bases, there was a span of 15 bases. This CDR3 spans 13 amino acids. The V gene's germline CDR1 is SGHTA and CDR2 FQGTGA. The CDR3 here is CASSHGRGGGYTF. The CDR3 coding sequence is TGTGCCAGCAGCCATGGAAGGGGAGGAGGCTACACCTTC.

The chain carries TRBV9 and TRBJ2-5, with D possibly being TRBD2 (6 bases). Germline CDR1 SGDLS, CDR2 YYNGEE. The CDR3 has 15 residues. Trimming shortened V by 0 bases and J by 5 bases, and 14 bases separated the two germline ends. CDR3 in amino acids: CASSVGGGPAETQYF. For the CDR3, the DNA is TGTGCCAGCAGCGTAGGAGGAGGGCCTGCGGAGACCCAGTACTTC.

The rearrangement uses TRBV29-1 and TRBJ2-4, with 7 bases matching TRBD1. This CDR3 spans 13 amino acids. Germline V gene sequence: CDR1 SQVTM, CDR2 ANQGSEA. Germline trimming cut 7 bases from V and 6 bases from J; bases unmatched to any gene: 9. CDR3 DNA sequence: TGCAGCGCCTCCCGACAGGGTGTAAACATTCAGTACTTC. This translates into CSASRQGVNIQYF.

The CDR3: CASSQEPLSGSGEKLFF. The CDR3 nucleotides are TGCGCCAGCAGCCAAGAACCTCTCAGTGGAAGCGGGGAAAAACTGTTTTTT. V is TRBV4-1 and J is TRBJ1-4; no definite D call. This CDR3 has 17 amino acids. V was clipped by 0 bases and J by 8 bases, with 19 bases between them. Per the germline V gene, CDR1 is MGHRA and CDR2 is YSYEKL.

J is TRBJ2-3 and V is TRBV21-1; the DNA was not used to check the table's D call, TRBD2. TRBV21-1 is described as a pseudogene. This CDR3 has 18 residues. The CDR3 sequence is CASRSPGTSGRAPDTQYF. CDR3 sequence (DNA): TGTGCCAGCAGGAGTCCCGGGACTAGCGGGAGGGCCCCAGATACGCAGTATTTT.

This clone was seen only once. This sequence joins TRBV25-1 and TRBJ2-7; 7 nucleotides align to TRBD1. Germline CDR1 MGHDK, CDR2 SYGVNS. This CDR3 has 17 residues. J lost 0 bases, V lost 6 bases, and 14 bases had no gene match. The CDR3 is CASRDDKGARSSYEQYF. In DNA form, the CDR3 reads TGTGCCAGCAGGGACGACAAGGGGGCGCGTTCCTCCTACGAGCAGTACTTC.

The CDR3 bases are TGTGCCAGCAGTACACAGGGTGGGGGTCAGCCCCAGCATTTT. Protein product: CASSTQGGGQPQHF. V usage is TRBV6-5 and J usage is TRBJ1-5; TRBD1 is a possible D gene (6 bases). Germline V lookup: CDR1 MNHEY, CDR2 SVGAGI. V dropped 5 bases and J dropped 6 bases, with 14 bases sitting between them. The CDR3 consists of 14 residues.

In DNA, the CDR3 is TGCGCCAGCAGTATGGCGGGGGATGAAGCTTTCTTT. It specifies CASSMAGDEAFF. V gene TRBV5-1 combines with J gene TRBJ1-1, with a possible D match to TRBD1 (5 bases). The CDR3 is 12 residues long. The germline gives CDR1 SGHRS, CDR2 YFSETQ. V shed 5 bases and J shed 7 bases, with 12 bases lying between them.

This sequence joins TRBV16 and TRBJ1-3; 9 positions match TRBD1. CDR3 length: 16 amino acids. Trimming removed 4 bases from V and 7 bases from J; junction bases left unmatched: 11. CDR1 and CDR2 (germline): KGHSY, FQNENV. CDR3 amino acids: CASSPGPGQGWNTIYF. CDR3 bases: TGTGCCAGCAGCCCGGGTCCGGGACAGGGTTGGAACACCATATATTTT.

V gene TRBV4-1 combines with J gene TRBJ2-7; TRBD2 matches 9 bases. Losses at the gene ends were 0 bases for V and 6 bases for J; bases not matched to a gene: 6. The CDR3 extends over 15 amino acids. The germline V gene encodes CDR1 MGHRA and CDR2 YSYEKL. CDR3 residues: CASSQEPAGGGEQYF. The CDR3 DNA reads TGCGCCAGCAGCCAAGAGCCAGCGGGAGGAGGCGAGCAGTACTTC.

This clone has more than one count but fewer than ten. The chain recombines TRBV28 with TRBJ2-7; D is perhaps TRBD1 (5 bases). The CDR3 spans 15 residues. Trimming took off 1 base at V and 0 bases at J, with 10 bases between the two ends. Per germline, CDR1 MDHEN and CDR2 SYDVKM. The CDR3 is CASSLLTGFSYEQYF. The CDR3 nucleotides are TGTGCCAGCAGTTTATTAACAGGATTCTCCTACGAGCAGTACTTC.